Relative to its sample, the clone carrying this TCR beta chain is medium-sized (0.01 to 0.1%). Its target is unknown. Unique molecular identifiers were included in an RNA-based 3' RACE TCR library. TCRdb re-called the 3' RACE reads with MiXCR, one entry per CDR3 protein. The data hold over 7,000 distinct CDR3 sequences, with roughly 15% observed a single time. The treatment here: PENTA 11 planned treatment interruption arm or continuous ART arm. At least 24 weeks of at least three-drug ART, in children 2 to 15 years. The sample is drawn from a study of HIV-infected children after antiretroviral therapy interruption. Study information: EBV and CMV exposure was recorded in most children. Weeks 0, 48 and 150 were sampled under continuous treatment.

Study-level points and caveats: Shared-triplet CDR3 clusters increased after treatment interruption in a few patients, significant only when one outlier was excluded.

J lost 0 bases, V lost 11 bases, and 5 bases had no gene match. CDR3 length: 14 amino acids. Germline V gene data show CDR1 as ENHRY and CDR2 as SYGVKD. The source was CD45RO+ CD8+ T cells from PBMCs, pooled from several time points, collected from a donor given antiretroviral therapy, either interrupted or continuous. Specified subset: memory CD8+ CD45RO+ CD45RA- T cells. V and J are TRBV10-3 and TRBJ2-3; 10 positions match TRBD2. The receptor was isolated from a pool of human donors with HIV. CDR3 loop: CASGLADSTDTQYF. The CDR3 DNA sequence: TGTGCCTCCGGACTAGCGGACAGCACAGATACGCAGTATTTT.